The rows below give T cell receptor beta chains drawn from one sample of a study of cytomegalovirus exposure and HLA in healthy donors. Assay: immunoSEQ multiplex PCR; the TCRdb copy retains only in-frame clones and omits some. The sample holds tens of thousands of clones, about nine tenths seen once. Sequences were obtained from PBMCs. Source of these receptors: a woman in her forties in good health and CMV-seropositive. Each CDR3 is given with its conserved first and last residue. The D gene is left open where the match is weak. Rows may omit the clone size; those that give it use once, few, many or a size class.

d_gene	j_gene	v_gene	abundance	CDR3nt	CDR3aa
TRBD1	TRBJ2-2	TRBV7-7	NA	TGTGCTAGCAGCCTGACAGGGAAAGTAGGAACCGGGGAGCTGTTTTTT	CASSLTGKVGTGELFF
NA	TRBJ2-5	TRBV7-2	once	TGTGCCAGCAGCTGGAGGGGTAGTCGGGAAGAGACCCAGTACTTC	CASSWRGSREETQYF
NA	TRBJ1-5	TRBV6-6	NA	TGTGCCAGCAGTTTGTCGAGGAGCAATCAGCCCCAGCATTTT	CASSLSRSNQPQHF
TRBD1	TRBJ2-6	TRBV28	NA	TGTGCCAGCAGTGCAAGGGGGCTAGGGGCCAACGTCCTGACTTTC	CASSARGLGANVLTF
TRBD1	TRBJ1-2	TRBV19	NA	TGTGCCAGTAGTGAAGGGCGACAGGGTTGGAACTATGGCTACACCTTC	CASSEGRQGWNYGYTF
NA	TRBJ1-1	TRBV28	NA	TGTGCCAGCAGAGCGCCGAGATTGAACACTGAAGCTTTCTTT	CASRAPRLNTEAFF
NA	TRBJ2-5	TRBV7-9	NA	TGTGCCAGCAGCTTCGCGTTCCGGACAGACCAAGAGACCCAGTACTTC	CASSFAFRTDQETQYF
TRBD2	TRBJ2-1	TRBV2	NA	TGTGCCAGCAGTGAGGGGGGGAATGAGCAGTTCTTC	CASSEGGNEQFF
NA	TRBJ1-4	TRBV5-1	NA	TGCGCCAGCAGCCCGGACAGAGAAAAACTGTTTTTT	CASSPDREKLFF
NA	TRBJ1-2	TRBV5-1	NA	TGCGCCAGCAGCCTGTACTCTAACTATGGCTACACCTTC	CASSLYSNYGYTF
TRBD1	TRBJ2-7	TRBV7-2	NA	TGTGCCAGCAGCACCACGGACAGGGGGCCTTACGAGCAGTACTTC	CASSTTDRGPYEQYF
NA	TRBJ2-7	TRBV30	NA	TGTGCCTGGAGTGTATCACAATACGAGCAGTACTTC	CAWSVSQYEQYF
TRBD1	TRBJ1-2	TRBV2	NA	TGTGCCAGCAGTGGGGTGACAGGGGAAGCTAACTATGGCTACACCTTC	CASSGVTGEANYGYTF
NA	TRBJ2-2	TRBV10-3	once	TGTGCCATCAGTCGCGGTTCGAACACCGGGGAGCTGTTTTTT	CAISRGSNTGELFF
TRBD1	TRBJ1-2	TRBV10-2	few	TGCGCCAGCAGAGCCGGGACAGGGGCAGGCTATGGCTACACCTTC	CASRAGTGAGYGYTF
NA	TRBJ2-6	TRBV4-1	NA	TGCGCCAGCAGCCACACTCTCCAGGGCTCTGGGGCCAACGTCCTGACTTTC	CASSHTLQGSGANVLTF
TRBD1	TRBJ2-2	TRBV5-1	NA	TGCGCCAGCAGCCCCGTCGCAGGGGGCGAAACCGGGGAGCTGTTTTTT	CASSPVAGGETGELFF
TRBD1	TRBJ1-4	TRBV2	few	TGTGCCAGCAGTACCGGGACAGGATCAGGCGAAAAACTGTTTTTT	CASSTGTGSGEKLFF
NA	TRBJ1-2	TRBV5-1	NA	TGCGCCAGCAGCCCCTCCGGACAGATTAATGGCTACACCTTC	CASSPSGQINGYTF
TRBD1	TRBJ2-1	TRBV19	NA	TGTGCCAGTAGTATAGGACGAGACAGGGACTACAATGAGCAGTTCTTC	CASSIGRDRDYNEQFF
TRBD1	TRBJ2-6	TRBV5-1	once	TGCGCCAGCAGCGACGGACAGGGGCAGGCATCGGGGGCCAACGTCCTGACTTTC	CASSDGQGQASGANVLTF
NA	TRBJ2-1	TRBV5-1	NA	TGCGCCAGCAGAGGGGCCTTAAGCTCCTACAATGAGCAGTTCTTC	CASRGALSSYNEQFF
NA	TRBJ1-1	TRBV4-1	NA	TGCGCCAGCAGCCAAGAGGGGGGGAACACTGAAGCTTTCTTT	CASSQEGGNTEAFF
NA	TRBJ2-3	TRBV5-1	NA	TGCGCCAGCAGCTCCGGCTGGGGCCACACAGATACGCAGTATTTT	CASSSGWGHTDTQYF
NA	TRBJ1-1	TRBV5-4	NA	TGTGCCAGCAGCCCCGGGACTGGCGCTGAAGCTTTCTTT	CASSPGTGAEAFF